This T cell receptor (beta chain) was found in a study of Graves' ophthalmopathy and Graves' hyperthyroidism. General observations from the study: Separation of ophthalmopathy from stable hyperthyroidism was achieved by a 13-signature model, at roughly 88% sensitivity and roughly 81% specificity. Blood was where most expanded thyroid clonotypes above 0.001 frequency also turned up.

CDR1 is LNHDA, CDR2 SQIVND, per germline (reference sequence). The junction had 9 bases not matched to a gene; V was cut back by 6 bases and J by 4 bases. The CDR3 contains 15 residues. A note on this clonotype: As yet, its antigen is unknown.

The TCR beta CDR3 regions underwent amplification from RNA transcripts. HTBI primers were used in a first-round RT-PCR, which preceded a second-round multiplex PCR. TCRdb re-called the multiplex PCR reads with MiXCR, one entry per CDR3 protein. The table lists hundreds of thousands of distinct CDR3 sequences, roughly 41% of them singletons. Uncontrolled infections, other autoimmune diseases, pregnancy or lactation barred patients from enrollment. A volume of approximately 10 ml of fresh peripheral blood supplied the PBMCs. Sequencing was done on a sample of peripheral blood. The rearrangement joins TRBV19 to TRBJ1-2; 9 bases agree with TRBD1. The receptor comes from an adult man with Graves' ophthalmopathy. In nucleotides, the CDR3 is TGTGCCAGTAGCCCCCCGGGACAGGGTCCCTATGGCTACACCTTC. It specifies CASSPPGQGPYGYTF. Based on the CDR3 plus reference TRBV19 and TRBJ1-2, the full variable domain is DGGITQSPKYLFRKEGQNVTLSCEQNLNHDAMYWYRQDPGQGLRLIYYSQIVNDFQKGDIAEGYSVSREKKESFPLTVTSAQKNPTAFYLCASSPPGQGPYGYTFGSGTRLTVV.